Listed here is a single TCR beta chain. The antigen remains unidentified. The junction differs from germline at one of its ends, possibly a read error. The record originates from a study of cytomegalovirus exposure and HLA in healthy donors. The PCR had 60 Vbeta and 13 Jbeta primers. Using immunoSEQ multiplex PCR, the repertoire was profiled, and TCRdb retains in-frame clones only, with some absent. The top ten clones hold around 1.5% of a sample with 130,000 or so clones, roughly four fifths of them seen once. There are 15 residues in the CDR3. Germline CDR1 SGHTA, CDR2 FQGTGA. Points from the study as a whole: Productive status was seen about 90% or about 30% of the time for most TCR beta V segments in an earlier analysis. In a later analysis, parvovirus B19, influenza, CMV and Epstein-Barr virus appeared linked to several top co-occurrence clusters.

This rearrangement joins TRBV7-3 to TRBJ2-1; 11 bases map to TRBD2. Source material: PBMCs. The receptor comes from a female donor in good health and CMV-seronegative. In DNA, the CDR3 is TGTGCCAGCAGCATAACTAGCGGGAGTAGCAATGAGCAGTTCTTC. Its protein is CASSITSGSSNEQFF. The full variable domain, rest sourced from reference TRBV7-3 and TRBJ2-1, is GAGVSQTPSNKVTEKGKYVELRCDPISGHTALYWYRQSLGQGPEFLIYFQGTGAADDSGLPNDRFFAVRPEGSVSTLKIQRTERGDSAVYLCASSITSGSSNEQFFGPGTRLTVL.